This T cell receptor beta chain was identified during a study of blood T cell repertoires in COVID-19. Profiling relied on immunoSEQ multiplex PCR, and the TCRdb table lists in-frame clones only, not all of them. The sample lists roughly 60,000 clones, approximately 86% occurring once. The germline gives CDR1 SGHRS, CDR2 YFSETQ. After removal of 7 bases from V and 4 bases from J, the junction contained 8 bases not matched to a gene. The CDR3 runs to 14 residues. Sequencing used peripheral blood. The sequence was obtained from a human donor with acute or convalescent COVID-19. The donor label of this sample is uncertain. The gene calls are TRBV5-1 and TRBJ2-3, with 8 nucleotides matching TRBD1. CDR3 sequence (DNA): TGCGCCAGCGACTCGGGACAGGCGGCAGATACGCAGTATTTT. It is translated as CASDSGQAADTQYF.